This TCR beta chain stems from a study of T cells after yellow fever vaccination. The table lists this clonotype with many counts. Germline loops: CDR1 SGDLS, CDR2 YYNGEE. V lost 3 bases, J lost 4 bases, and 9 bases lay in between. CDR3 size: 13 residues. TCRdb redid the calling of the 5' RACE reads with MiXCR, one entry per CDR3 protein. The data hold under 70,000 distinct CDR3 sequences, with approximately 6.9% observed a single time. The sequence came from a young man who received the YFV17D yellow fever vaccine. The chain has TRBV9 and TRBJ2-3; D remains unclear. The material was CD8+ T cells sorted from PBMCs, obtained on the day of the first yellow fever vaccination. The CDR3 sequence is CASSETAPDTQYF. The CDR3 DNA reads TGTGCCAGCAGCGAGACGGCTCCAGATACGCAGTATTTT.